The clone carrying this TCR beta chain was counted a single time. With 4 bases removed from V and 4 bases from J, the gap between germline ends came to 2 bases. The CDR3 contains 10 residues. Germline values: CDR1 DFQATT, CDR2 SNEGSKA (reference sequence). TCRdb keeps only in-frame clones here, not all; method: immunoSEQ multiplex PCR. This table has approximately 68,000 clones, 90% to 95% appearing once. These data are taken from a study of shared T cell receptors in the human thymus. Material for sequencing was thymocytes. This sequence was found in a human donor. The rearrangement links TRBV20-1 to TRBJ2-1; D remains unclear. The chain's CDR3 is CSATYNEQFF. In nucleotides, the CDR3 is TGCAGTGCTACTTACAATGAGCAGTTCTTC.